This T cell receptor (beta chain) emerged from a study of blood T cell repertoires in COVID-19. For the study at large: Samples representing acute and convalescent COVID-19 were sourced from the United States, Italy and Spain. T cells, B-cell-depleted T cells, or PBMCs supplied cDNA or gDNA.

Germline CDR1 is MNHNY and CDR2 is SVGAGI (reference sequence). The CDR3 covers 13 residues. V lost 0 bases to trimming and J lost 1 base, with 3 bases between them. The repertoire was sequenced with immunoSEQ multiplex PCR; TCRdb's copy has only in-frame clones and lacks some. The table includes about 150,000 clones, 75% to 85% detected once. The clonotype comes from a woman aged 55-70 years with COVID-19, enrolled during active disease. The chain links TRBV6-6 to TRBJ1-1; D gene ambiguous. The specimen sequenced was peripheral blood. CDR3 nucleotides: TGTGCCAGCAGTTACTCCAGGAACACTGAAGCTTTCTTT. It is translated as CASSYSRNTEAFF.